Following are 15 T cell receptor beta chains from one sample sequenced in a study of OX40 agonist ivuxolimab in advanced cancers. The method was immunoSEQ multiplex PCR; TCRdb's version includes in-frame clones alone and lacks a portion of them. This repertoire shows 100,000 to 130,000 clones, around 93% found once; its top ten account for 1% to 1.5%. Sample: CD4+ or CD8+ T cells sorted from blood, taken in a trial of the OX40 agonist ivuxolimab. These receptors all stem from an adult with an advanced solid tumor such as melanoma, head and neck, liver or kidney cancer.

This chain links TRBV6-5 with TRBJ2-2; D may be TRBD1 or TRBD2 (6 bases each). V dropped 8 bases and J dropped 7 bases, with 17 bases sitting between them. This CDR3 has 14 residues. CDR1 is MNHEY and CDR2 is SVGAGI in the germline V gene. The CDR3 coding sequence is TGTGCCAGCCGGCGGGACATAGTCGACGGGGAGCTGTTTTTT. It is translated as CASRRDIVDGELFF.

The chain has TRBV5-1 and TRBJ1-4; 8 bases are shared with TRBD1. The CDR3 loop spans 15 amino acids. V was clipped by 4 bases and J by 7 bases; unmatched bases: 9. Germline CDR1 and CDR2: SGHRS and YFSETQ. The CDR3 nucleotides are TGCGCCAGCAGCCCAGGGGACAGGAGCCCTGAAAAACTGTTTTTT. Its translation is CASSPGDRSPEKLFF.

The chain uses TRBV4-1 and TRBJ1-2; TRBD1 agrees at 7 bases. J lost 5 bases, V lost 1 base, and 13 bases had no gene match. Germline V gene lookup returns CDR1 MGHRA and CDR2 YSYEKL. This CDR3 comprises 17 residues. CDR3 nucleotides: TGCGCCAGCAGCCAAGTTGGATCCGGGACAGCTTATTATGGCTACACCTTC. As protein: CASSQVGSGTAYYGYTF.

V is TRBV6-5 and J is TRBJ2-2; D perhaps matches TRBD1 (5 bases). The CDR3 is made up of 16 amino acids. CDR1 MNHEY and CDR2 SVGAGI come from the germline V gene. V was pared by 1 base and J by 1 base, with 10 bases between. In nucleotides, the CDR3 is TGTGCCAGCAGTTACTGGGGCGGTGTGAACACCGGGGAGCTGTTTTTT. This codes for CASSYWGGVNTGELFF.

V and J are TRBV27 and TRBJ2-7; TRBD1 matches at 12 bases. The germline V gene has CDR1 MNHEY and CDR2 SMNVEV (reference sequence). V lost 5 bases, J lost 4 bases, and 9 bases stayed unmatched. This CDR3 comprises 16 residues. The CDR3, as DNA: TGTGCCAGCAGTACAGGGACAGGGGGCCCCCTATACGAGCAGTACTTC. Protein product: CASSTGTGGPLYEQYF.

V and J are TRBV18 and TRBJ2-7; 7 nucleotides agree with TRBD2. The V segment lost 0 bases and the J segment 4 bases; nucleotides outside the gene matches: 3. The CDR3 has 14 residues. Germline V gene lookup returns CDR1 KGHSH and CDR2 LQKENI. This CDR3 is CASSPPPGGYEQYF. The DNA for the CDR3 is TGTGCCAGCTCACCACCGCCGGGAGGATACGAGCAGTACTTC.

This clone was counted between two and nine times. V and J are TRBV19 and TRBJ2-7; D might be TRBD1 (6 bases). There are 14 residues in the CDR3. CDR1 and CDR2 from the germline V gene are LNHDA and SQIVND (reference sequence). With 6 bases removed from V and 2 bases from J, the gap between germline ends came to 14 bases. The CDR3 nucleotides read TGTGCCAGTAGGATGACAGGATCTCCCTACGAGCAGTACTTC. Amino acids: CASRMTGSPYEQYF. The full variable domain, completed using reference TRBV19 and TRBJ2-7, is DGGITQSPKYLFRKEGQNVTLSCEQNLNHDAMYWYRQDPGQGLRLIYYSQIVNDFQKGDIAEGYSVSREKKESFPLTVTSAQKNPTAFYLCASRMTGSPYEQYFGPGTRLTVT.

V and J are TRBV7-9 and TRBJ2-3; TRBD2 matches 10 bases. Germline CDR1 SEHNR, CDR2 FQNEAQ (reference sequence). J was trimmed by 2 bases and V by 2 bases; bases with no gene match: 10. CDR3 length: 18 residues. CDR3 nucleotides: TGTGCCAGCAGCTTACGGCCTACTAGCGGGACTATCACAGATACGCAGTATTTT. Translated, it gives CASSLRPTSGTITDTQYF.

The chain links TRBV7-2 to TRBJ2-7; D possibly uses TRBD1 or TRBD2 (5 bases each). The CDR3 is 13 amino acids. V lost 5 bases and J 3 bases, leaving 11 bases between the germline ends. CDR1 SGHTA and CDR2 FQGNSA come from the germline V gene. The CDR3 sequence: CASSPGTIYEQYF. For the CDR3, the DNA is TGTGCCAGCAGCCCGGGGACCATCTACGAGCAGTACTTC.

The chain couples TRBV28 to TRBJ1-2; 9 bases are a match to TRBD1. CDR1 is MDHEN and CDR2 is SYDVKM in the germline V gene. The CDR3 is made up of 16 amino acids. The ends lost 3 bases at V and 2 bases at J; junction bases unmatched: 7. CDR3 DNA: TGTGCCAGCAGTTTGCCCCCCGGGACAGGGAACTATGGCTACACCTTC. Translation: CASSLPPGTGNYGYTF.

The rearrangement links TRBV6-6 to TRBJ2-2; 9 positions match TRBD1. The CDR3 consists of 15 residues. After removal of 4 bases from V and 4 bases from J, the junction contained 4 bases not matched to a gene. Germline loops: CDR1 MNHNY, CDR2 SVGAGI (reference sequence). CDR3 in DNA: TGTGCCAGCAGTTTACAGGGGGCGATCACCGGGGAGCTGTTTTTT. Amino acids: CASSLQGAITGELFF.

This chain links TRBV5-1 with TRBJ1-5; a weak D match, TRBD1 (6 bases). The V gene's germline CDR1 is SGHRS and CDR2 YFSETQ. The CDR3 is 18 amino acids. Between the trimmed V and J ends, which lost 1 base and 4 bases, there was a span of 21 bases. The CDR3 DNA is TGCGCCAGCAGCTTGTCTGGACAGAACCTTTTTGGGAATCAGCCCCAGCATTTT. Translated, it gives CASSLSGQNLFGNQPQHF.

The genes are TRBV19 and TRBJ2-5, with 7 nucleotides matching TRBD1. The V gene end was trimmed by 5 bases and the J gene end by 0 bases; junction bases not matched to a gene: 9. Germline V CDR1 and CDR2: LNHDA, SQIVND (reference sequence). The CDR3 covers 16 residues. Here the CDR3 DNA reads TGTGCCAGTAGTCCAACAGGGGCCGAATACCAAGAGACCCAGTACTTC. Encoded protein: CASSPTGAEYQETQYF.

The V and J genes are TRBV15 and TRBJ2-5; D unclear. The CDR3 contains 14 residues. V was cut by 0 bases and J by 3 bases, with 8 bases left in between. Germline V lookup: CDR1 LNHNV, CDR2 YYDKDF (reference sequence). CDR3 region: CATSRDSAKETQYF. Written as DNA, the CDR3 is TGTGCCACCAGCAGAGATTCGGCTAAAGAGACCCAGTACTTC.

This sequence joins TRBV11-3 and TRBJ2-1; 13 bases are shared with TRBD2. V lost 6 bases and J lost 0; bases outside the gene matches: 5. This CDR3 contains 17 residues. Germline CDR1 SGHNT, CDR2 YENEEA. The CDR3: CASSQGLAGDSYNEQFF. The CDR3 coding sequence is TGTGCCAGCAGTCAAGGACTAGCGGGAGACTCCTACAATGAGCAGTTCTTC. Full variable domain (missing parts from reference TRBV11-3 and TRBJ2-1): EAGVVQSPRYKIIEKKQPVAFWCNPISGHNTLYWYLQNLGQGPELLIRYENEEAVDDSQLPKDRFSAERLKGVDSTLKIQPAELGDSAVYLCASSQGLAGDSYNEQFFGPGTRLTVL.